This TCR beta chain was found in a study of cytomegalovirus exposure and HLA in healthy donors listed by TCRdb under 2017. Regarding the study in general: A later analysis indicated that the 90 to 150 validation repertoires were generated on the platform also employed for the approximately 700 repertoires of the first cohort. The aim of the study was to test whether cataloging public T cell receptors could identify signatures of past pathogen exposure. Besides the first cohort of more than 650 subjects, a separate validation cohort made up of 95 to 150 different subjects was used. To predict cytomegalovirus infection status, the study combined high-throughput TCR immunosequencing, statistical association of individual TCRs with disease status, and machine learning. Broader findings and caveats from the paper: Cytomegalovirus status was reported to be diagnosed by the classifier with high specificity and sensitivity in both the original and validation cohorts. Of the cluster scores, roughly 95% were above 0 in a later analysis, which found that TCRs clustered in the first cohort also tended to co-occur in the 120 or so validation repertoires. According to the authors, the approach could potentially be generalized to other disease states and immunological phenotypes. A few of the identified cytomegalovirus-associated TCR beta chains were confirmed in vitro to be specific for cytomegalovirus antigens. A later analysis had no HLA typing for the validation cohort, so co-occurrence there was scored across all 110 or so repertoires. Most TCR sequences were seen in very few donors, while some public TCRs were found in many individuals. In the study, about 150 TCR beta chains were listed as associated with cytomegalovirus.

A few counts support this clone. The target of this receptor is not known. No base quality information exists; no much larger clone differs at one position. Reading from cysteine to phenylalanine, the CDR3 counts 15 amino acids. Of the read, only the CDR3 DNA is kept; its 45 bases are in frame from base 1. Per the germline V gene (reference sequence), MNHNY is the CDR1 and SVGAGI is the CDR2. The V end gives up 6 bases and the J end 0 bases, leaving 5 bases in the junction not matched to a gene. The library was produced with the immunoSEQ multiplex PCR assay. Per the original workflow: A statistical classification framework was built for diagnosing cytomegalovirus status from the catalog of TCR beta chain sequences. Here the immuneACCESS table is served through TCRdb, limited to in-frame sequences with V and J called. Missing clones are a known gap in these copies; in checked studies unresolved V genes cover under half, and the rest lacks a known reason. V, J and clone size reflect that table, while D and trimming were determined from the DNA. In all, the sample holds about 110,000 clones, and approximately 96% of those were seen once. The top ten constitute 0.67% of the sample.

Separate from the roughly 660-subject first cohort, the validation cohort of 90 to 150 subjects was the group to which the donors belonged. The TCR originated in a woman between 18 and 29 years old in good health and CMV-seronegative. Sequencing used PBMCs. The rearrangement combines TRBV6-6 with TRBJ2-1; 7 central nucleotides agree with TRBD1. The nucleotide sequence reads TGTGCCAGCAGACGGGACAGTAGCTCCTACAATGAGCAGTTCTTC. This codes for CASRRDSSSYNEQFF.